These 12 T cell receptor beta chains were sequenced from one sample in a study of blood T cells in healthy people across ages. The use of a sample-barcoded 5' primer and a J-beta primer mix characterized a second PCR of roughly 6 to 11 cycles. TCRdb reprocessed the 5' RACE reads with MiXCR, giving one entry per CDR3 protein. The sample consists of approximately 800,000 distinct CDR3 sequences, roughly 40% of them appearing once. Sequenced: blood. Every receptor here comes from a man between 18 and 29 years old in good health.

The chain recombines TRBV12-3 or TRBV12-4 with TRBJ2-5; possibly TRBD2 for D (6 bases). Trimming stripped 6 bases from V and 4 bases from J, with 21 bases between. This CDR3 is 16 amino acids long. CDR3 in DNA: TGTGCCAGCAGCCCCCCCGTGGGTGGAGGGATAGAGACCCAGTACTTC. Amino acid sequence: CASSPPVGGGIETQYF.

Worth noting for this clonotype: A much larger clone lies a single base off, so this may be a read error. The J gene is TRBJ1-1, the V gene TRBV12-3 or TRBV12-4, with D possibly being TRBD1 (6 bases). This CDR3 contains 15 residues. V was pared by 5 bases and J by 0 bases, with 13 bases between. Here the CDR3 reads CASSLRDTLNTEAFF. The CDR3 DNA is TGTGCCAGCAGTCTCCGGGACACCTTGAACACTGAAGCTTTCTTT.

Only a few counts were recorded for this clonotype. The chain has TRBV7-2 and TRBJ2-5, with D perhaps TRBD1 (6 bases). CDR1 and CDR2 (germline): SGHTA, FQGNSA. The germline V and J ends were trimmed by 1 base and 5 bases, with 11 bases remaining between them. This CDR3 has 14 residues. The CDR3 nucleotides read TGTGCCAGCAGCTTAGTATGGGGGCAGGAGACCCAGTACTTC. The encoded protein is CASSLVWGQETQYF.

The sample holds a few counts of this clonotype. The V call is TRBV9, the J call TRBJ2-2, with D tentatively TRBD2 (6 bases). Per germline, CDR1 SGDLS and CDR2 YYNGEE. The CDR3 has 15 amino acids. Deletions cut 0 bases from V and 4 bases from J, with 10 bases between. CDR3 sequence reads: CASSVGGGLTGELFF. The CDR3 nucleotides read TGTGCCAGCAGCGTAGGAGGAGGGCTCACCGGGGAGCTGTTTTTT. The full variable domain, rest sourced from reference TRBV9 and TRBJ2-2, is DSGVTQTPKHLITATGQRVTLRCSPRSGDLSVYWYQQSLDQGLQFLIQYYNGEERAKGNILERFSAQQFPDLHSELNLSSLELGDSALYFCASSVGGGLTGELFFGEGSRLTVL.

The rearrangement links TRBV25-1 to TRBJ1-5; D is undetermined. CDR3 length equals 14 residues. V was shortened by 9 bases and J by 0 bases, with 12 bases between the two germline ends. CDR1 is MGHDK and CDR2 is SYGVNS in the germline V gene. The CDR3 protein is CARGIRYSNQPQHF. CDR3 bases: TGTGCCAGAGGGATCAGGTATAGCAATCAGCCCCAGCATTTT.

V is TRBV4-2 and J is TRBJ1-4; possibly TRBD1 for D (5 bases). The CDR3 is made up of 16 amino acids. The V gene's germline CDR1 is LGHNA and CDR2 YNFKEQ. Trimming shortened V by 4 bases and J by 5 bases, and 17 bases separated the two germline ends. For the CDR3, the DNA is TGTGCCAGCAGCCGCCAAGAGACAGCCGTAAATGAAAAACTGTTTTTT. Translated, it gives CASSRQETAVNEKLFF.

With respect to this clonotype: Being one base from a much bigger clone, this may be a read error. The rearrangement links TRBV6-5 to TRBJ2-5; D is uncertain. The V end lost 6 bases, the J end lost 11 bases, and 19 bases lay between the germline ends. Germline CDR1 MNHEY, CDR2 SVGAGI. The CDR3 consists of 13 residues. CDR3 in DNA: TGTGCCAGCAGACAAGATCTTGGCGGTGAGCAGTACTTC. It specifies CASRQDLGGEQYF.

This clonotype has just a few counts. A read error may be the cause here, since a much bigger clone is one base away. This rearrangement joins TRBV10-3 to TRBJ1-6; perhaps TRBD1 as D (5 bases). This CDR3 is built from 15 residues. CDR1 is ENHRY, CDR2 SYGVKD, per germline. The DNA of the CDR3 is TGTGCCATCAGTGAGTCTGCGGAGGGGAATTCACCCCCCCACTTT. Its protein is CAISESAEGNSPPHF.

The chain couples TRBV5-1 to TRBJ2-3; D not resolved. The length of the CDR3 is 14 residues. Germline CDR1 SGHRS, CDR2 YFSETQ. V lost 6 bases, J lost 0 bases, and 11 bases lay in between. In DNA, the CDR3 is TGCGCCAGCAAGGAGAGTTCTAGCACAGATACGCAGTATTTT. This gives the protein CASKESSSTDTQYF.

There are many counts of this clonotype. The chain has TRBV12-3 or TRBV12-4 and TRBJ2-1, with D perhaps given as TRBD1 or TRBD2 (5 bases each). V lost 4 bases and J lost 4, with 20 bases in between. This CDR3 is built from 17 residues. The CDR3 loop is CASSSHGSGQAYNEQFF. CDR3 bases: TGTGCCAGCAGTTCCCATGGCTCGGGGCAGGCGTACAATGAGCAGTTCTTC.

The V and J genes are TRBV11-1 and TRBJ2-4; D is unclear. The J call could be wrong; TRBJ2-7 is a better fit for the DNA end. Per germline, CDR1 SGHAT and CDR2 FQDESV (reference sequence). This CDR3 contains 11 residues. This CDR3 reads CASSLDGEQYF. For the CDR3, the DNA is TGTGCCAGCAGCTTGGACGGCGAGCAGTACTTC.

V and J are TRBV20-1 and TRBJ2-2, with a weak D call TRBD1 (6 bases). The V and J ends lost 0 bases and 6 bases respectively, with 11 bases between them. This CDR3 comprises 14 residues. Germline V gene data show CDR1 as DFQATT and CDR2 as SNEGSKA (reference sequence). The CDR3 here is CSAREQGPAGELFF. In DNA, the CDR3 is TGCAGTGCTAGAGAGCAGGGGCCGGCCGGGGAGCTGTTTTTT.